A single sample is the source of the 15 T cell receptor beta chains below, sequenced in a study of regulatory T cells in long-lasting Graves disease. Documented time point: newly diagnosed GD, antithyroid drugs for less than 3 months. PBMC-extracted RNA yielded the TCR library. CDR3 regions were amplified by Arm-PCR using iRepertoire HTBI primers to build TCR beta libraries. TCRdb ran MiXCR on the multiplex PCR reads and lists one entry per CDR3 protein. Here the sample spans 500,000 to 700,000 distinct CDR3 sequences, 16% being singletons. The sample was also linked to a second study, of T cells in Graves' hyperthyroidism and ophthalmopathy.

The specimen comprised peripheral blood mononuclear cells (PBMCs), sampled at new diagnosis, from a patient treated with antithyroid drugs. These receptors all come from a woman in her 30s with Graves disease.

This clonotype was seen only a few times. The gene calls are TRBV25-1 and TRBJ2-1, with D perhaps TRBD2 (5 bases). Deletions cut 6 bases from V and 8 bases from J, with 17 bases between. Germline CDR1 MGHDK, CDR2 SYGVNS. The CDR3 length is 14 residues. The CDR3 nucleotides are TGTGCCAGCAGCGGAGGACCCCTATTCCATGAGCAGTTCTTC. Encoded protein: CASSGGPLFHEQFF.

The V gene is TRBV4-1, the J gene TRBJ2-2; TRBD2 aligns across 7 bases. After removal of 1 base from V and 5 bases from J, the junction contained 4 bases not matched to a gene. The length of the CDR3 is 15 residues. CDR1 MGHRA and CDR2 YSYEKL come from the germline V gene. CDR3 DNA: TGCGCCAGCAGCCAAGCGGGGGGTATAACCGGGGAGCTGTTTTTT. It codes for CASSQAGGITGELFF.

The CDR3 loop is CASSLRATSYNEQFF. CDR3 sequence (DNA): TGTGCCAGCAGTTTGAGGGCAACCTCCTACAATGAGCAGTTCTTC. The rearrangement links TRBV27 to TRBJ2-1; D possibly corresponds to TRBD2 (5 bases). In germline, CDR1 is MNHEY, CDR2 SMNVEV (reference sequence). Trimming pared 3 bases from V and 0 bases from J, leaving 9 bases between. The CDR3 has 15 residues.

As DNA, the CDR3 is TGCGCCAGCAGCCCAGGGTCCGGGACAGGGAGCGGTGAGCAGTTCTTC. Protein sequence: CASSPGSGTGSGEQFF. The chain recombines TRBV5-1 with TRBJ2-1; TRBD1 matches 9 bases. V was pared by 4 bases and J by 9 bases, with 14 bases of the junction left unmatched. Germline CDR1 SGHRS, CDR2 YFSETQ. This CDR3 contains 16 residues.

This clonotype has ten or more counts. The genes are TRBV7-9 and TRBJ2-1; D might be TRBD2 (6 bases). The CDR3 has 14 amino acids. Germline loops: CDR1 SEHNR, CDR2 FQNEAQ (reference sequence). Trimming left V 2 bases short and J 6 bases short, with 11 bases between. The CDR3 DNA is TGTGCCAGCAGCTTAATGTTGGAGGGCAATGAGCAGTTCTTC. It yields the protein CASSLMLEGNEQFF.

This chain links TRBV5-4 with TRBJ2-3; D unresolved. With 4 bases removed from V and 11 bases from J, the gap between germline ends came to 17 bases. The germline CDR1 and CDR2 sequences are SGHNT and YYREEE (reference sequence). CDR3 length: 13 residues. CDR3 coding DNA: TGTGCCAGCAGCCCTACCGGCTCATGGTGGCAGTATTTT. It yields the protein CASSPTGSWWQYF.

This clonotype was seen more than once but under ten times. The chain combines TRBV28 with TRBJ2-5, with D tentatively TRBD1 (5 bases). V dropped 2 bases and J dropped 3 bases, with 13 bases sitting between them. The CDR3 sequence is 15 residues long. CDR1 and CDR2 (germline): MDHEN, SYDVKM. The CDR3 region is CASSLIQGGEETQYF. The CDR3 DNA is TGTGCCAGCAGTTTAATCCAGGGCGGAGAAGAGACCCAGTACTTC.

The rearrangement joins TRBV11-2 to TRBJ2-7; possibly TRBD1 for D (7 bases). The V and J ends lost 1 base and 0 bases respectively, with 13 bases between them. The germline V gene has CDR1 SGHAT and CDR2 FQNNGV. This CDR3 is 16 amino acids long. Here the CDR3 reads CASSLVPGGISYEQYF. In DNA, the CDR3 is TGTGCCAGCAGCTTAGTACCAGGGGGGATCTCCTACGAGCAGTACTTC.

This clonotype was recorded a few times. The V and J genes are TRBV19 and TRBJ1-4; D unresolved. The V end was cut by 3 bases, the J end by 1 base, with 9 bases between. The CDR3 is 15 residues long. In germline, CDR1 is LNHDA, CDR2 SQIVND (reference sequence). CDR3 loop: CASSILSRTNEKLFF. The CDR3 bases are TGTGCCAGTAGTATTCTTTCGAGAACTAATGAAAAACTGTTTTTT. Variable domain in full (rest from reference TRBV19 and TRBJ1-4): DGGITQSPKYLFRKEGQNVTLSCEQNLNHDAMYWYRQDPGQGLRLIYYSQIVNDFQKGDIAEGYSVSREKKESFPLTVTSAQKNPTAFYLCASSILSRTNEKLFFGSGTQLSVL.

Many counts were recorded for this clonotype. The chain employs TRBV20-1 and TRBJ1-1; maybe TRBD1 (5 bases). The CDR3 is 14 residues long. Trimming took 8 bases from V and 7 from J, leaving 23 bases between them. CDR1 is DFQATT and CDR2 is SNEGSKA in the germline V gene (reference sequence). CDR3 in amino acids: CSTRPGSATNEAFF. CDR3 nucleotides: TGCAGTACCCGACCAGGGTCCGCGACTAATGAAGCTTTCTTT.

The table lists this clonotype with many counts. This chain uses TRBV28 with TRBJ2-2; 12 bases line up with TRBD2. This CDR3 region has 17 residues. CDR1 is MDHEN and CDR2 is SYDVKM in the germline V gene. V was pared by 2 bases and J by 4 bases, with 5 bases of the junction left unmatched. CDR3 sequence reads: CASSLRASGRGTGELFF. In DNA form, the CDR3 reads TGTGCCAGCAGTTTACGGGCTAGCGGGAGGGGCACCGGGGAGCTGTTTTTT.

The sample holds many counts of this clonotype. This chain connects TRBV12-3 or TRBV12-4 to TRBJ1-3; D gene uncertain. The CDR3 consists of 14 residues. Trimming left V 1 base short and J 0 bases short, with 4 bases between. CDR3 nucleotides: TGTGCCAGCAGTTTAGACATCTCTGGAAACACCATATATTTT. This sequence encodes CASSLDISGNTIYF.

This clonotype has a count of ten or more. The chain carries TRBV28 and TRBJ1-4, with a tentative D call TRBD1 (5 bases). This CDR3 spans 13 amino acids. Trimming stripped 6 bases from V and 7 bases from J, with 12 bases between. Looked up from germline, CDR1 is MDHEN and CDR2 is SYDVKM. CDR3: CASSSRGSEKLFF. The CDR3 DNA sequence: TGTGCCAGCAGCTCCCGGGGGAGTGAAAAACTGTTTTTT. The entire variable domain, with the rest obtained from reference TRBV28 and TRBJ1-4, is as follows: DVKVTQSSRYLVKRTGEKVFLECVQDMDHENMFWYRQDPGLGLRLIYFSYDVKMKEKGDIPEGYSVSREKKERFSLILESASTNQTSMYLCASSSRGSEKLFFGSGTQLSVL.

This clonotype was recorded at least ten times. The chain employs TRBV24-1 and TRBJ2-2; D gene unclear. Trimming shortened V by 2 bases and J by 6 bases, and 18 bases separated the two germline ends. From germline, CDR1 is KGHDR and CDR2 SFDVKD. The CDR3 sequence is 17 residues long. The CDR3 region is CATSDSVPELGAGELFF. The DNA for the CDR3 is TGTGCCACCAGTGATTCAGTGCCCGAGCTGGGTGCCGGGGAGCTGTTTTTT.

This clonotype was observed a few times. The CDR3: CASSLAGGQGDTQYF. CDR3 coding DNA: TGTGCCAGCAGCTTAGCGGGGGGGCAGGGGGATACGCAGTATTTT. The chain carries TRBV11-2 and TRBJ2-3, with 8 bases identical to TRBD2. This CDR3 region has 15 residues. V lost 1 base, J lost 6 bases, and 6 bases stayed unmatched. Looked up from germline, CDR1 is SGHAT and CDR2 is FQNNGV. Combining the CDR3 with reference TRBV11-2 and TRBJ2-3 gives the whole variable domain EAGVAQSPRYKIIEKRQSVAFWCNPISGHATLYWYQQILGQGPKLLIQFQNNGVVDDSQLPKDRFSAERLKGVDSTLKIQPAKLEDSAVYLCASSLAGGQGDTQYFGPGTRLTVL.